The table lists the clone carrying this T cell receptor beta chain with many counts. Its antigen is undetermined. RNA transcripts gave rise to amplified TCR beta CDR3 regions. The TCR CDR3 was amplified in a first-round RT-PCR using the HTBI primer set. TCRdb re-derived calls from the multiplex PCR reads in MiXCR, one entry per CDR3 protein. The sample has fewer than 200,000 distinct CDR3 sequences; about 9% are singletons. This record belongs to a study of T cells in Graves' hyperthyroidism and ophthalmopathy. Study-wide points: Clonotypes that were expanded in thyroid above 0.001 mostly appeared in blood too.

The CDR3 has 14 residues. V was trimmed by 5 bases and J by 10 bases, leaving 18 bases between them. A patient was excluded if there was uncontrolled infection, other autoimmune disease, pregnancy or lactation. Sample collection date corresponds to first hyperthyroidism diagnosis, prior to any ophthalmopathy symptoms. The genes are TRBV12-3 or TRBV12-4 and TRBJ2-1; tentative D call: TRBD2 (7 bases). The TCR sequence derives from a woman younger than 30 with Graves' hyperthyroidism that later progressed to Graves' ophthalmopathy. Specimen: blood. CDR3 region: CASSPLRTGGEQFF. CDR3 DNA: TGTGCCAGCAGTCCTTTAAGGACGGGGGGCGAGCAGTTCTTC.